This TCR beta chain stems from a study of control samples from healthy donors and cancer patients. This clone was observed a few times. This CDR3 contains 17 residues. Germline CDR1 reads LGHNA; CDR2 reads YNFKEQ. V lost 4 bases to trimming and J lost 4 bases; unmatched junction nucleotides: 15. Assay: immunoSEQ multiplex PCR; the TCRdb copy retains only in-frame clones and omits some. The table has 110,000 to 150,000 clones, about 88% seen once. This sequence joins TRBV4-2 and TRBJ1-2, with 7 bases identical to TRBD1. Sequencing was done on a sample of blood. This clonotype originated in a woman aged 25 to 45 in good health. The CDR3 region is CASSPSGTERSFYGYTF. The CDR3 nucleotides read TGTGCCAGCAGCCCGAGCGGGACAGAACGCTCTTTCTATGGCTACACCTTC.